Listed here are 20 T cell receptor beta chains from one sample, sequenced in a study of control samples from healthy donors and cancer patients. The table came from immunoSEQ multiplex PCR; TCRdb's copy has only in-frame clones and leaves some out. Here the sample spans some 120,000 clones, roughly 90% being singletons. Sequencing was done on a sample of blood. These receptors originate from a man aged 18 to 29 in good health.

V gene TRBV10-3 combines with J gene TRBJ1-5; weak D call: TRBD1 (5 bases). This CDR3 is built from 15 residues. Trimming removed 8 bases at V and 4 bases at J, with 18 bases between. In germline, CDR1 is ENHRY, CDR2 SYGVKD. The CDR3 protein is CAISEGPGGNQPQHF. The CDR3 DNA follows: TGTGCCATCTCCGAAGGGCCCGGGGGAAATCAGCCCCAGCATTTT.

The CDR3 DNA sequence: TGTGCCAGCAGCCAAGAGGGCGGGGAGCTGTTTTTT. Amino acid sequence: CASSQEGGELFF. This chain joins TRBV3-1 (or the pseudogene TRBV3-2) and TRBJ2-2, with D hard to call. Trimming took off 0 bases at V and 7 bases at J, with 3 bases between the two ends. CDR1 is LGHDT and CDR2 is YNNKEL in the germline V gene (reference sequence). CDR3 length equals 12 residues.

The CDR3 here is CASSMTGQGSTDTQYF. The CDR3 DNA reads TGTGCCAGCAGCATGACGGGACAGGGGAGCACAGATACGCAGTATTTT. This rearrangement joins TRBV21-1 to TRBJ2-3; the table assigns TRBD1, which was not confirmed against the DNA. TRBV21-1 is a pseudogene locus. This CDR3 has 16 amino acids.

The chain joins TRBV3-1 (or the pseudogene TRBV3-2) to TRBJ2-7; 7 bases align to TRBD1. The germline V gene has CDR1 LGHDT and CDR2 YNNKEL (reference sequence). The CDR3 is 14 amino acids. V shed 3 bases, J shed 3 bases, and the junction held 5 bases outside the gene matches. The CDR3 DNA is TGTGCCAGCAGCCAGCCGGGACAGCACTACGAGCAGTACTTC. This sequence encodes CASSQPGQHYEQYF.

The chain uses TRBV12-3 or TRBV12-4 and TRBJ2-1, with D unclear. The length of the CDR3 is 13 residues. Trimming took 6 bases from V and 6 from J, leaving 12 bases between them. The CDR3 DNA reads as TGTGCCAGCAGGAAGATTAGGGTCAATGAGCAGTTCTTC. Translation: CASRKIRVNEQFF.

The chain recombines TRBV5-1 with TRBJ1-2, with D perhaps TRBD1 (6 bases). Per the germline V gene, CDR1 is SGHRS and CDR2 is YFSETQ. The CDR3 runs 15 residues. Trimming removed 7 bases from V and 3 bases from J, with 19 bases in between. In DNA, the CDR3 is TGCGCCAGCCGCCGGGAGGGGGGCGAGGACTATGGCTACACCTTC. Encoded protein: CASRREGGEDYGYTF.

The chain combines TRBV4-1 with TRBJ2-2; no reliable D call. Germline V gene data show CDR1 as MGHRA and CDR2 as YSYEKL. Trimming shortened V by 1 base and J by 0 bases, and 3 bases separated the two germline ends. The CDR3 spans 14 residues. The DNA of the CDR3 is TGCGCCAGCAGCCAAGCAACGAACACCGGGGAGCTGTTTTTT. Amino acid sequence: CASSQATNTGELFF.

This clone appeared a single time. The chain is built from TRBV11-2 and TRBJ1-2, with 8 bases lining up with TRBD1. The CDR3 is 16 residues long. CDR1 is SGHAT, CDR2 FQNNGV, per germline. With V trimmed by 0 bases and J by 7 bases, 10 bases remained unmatched. CDR3 sequence reads: CASSLEVGQGFFGYTF. CDR3 coding DNA: TGTGCCAGCAGCTTAGAAGTCGGACAGGGCTTTTTTGGCTACACCTTC. The full variable domain, its missing parts supplied by reference TRBV11-2 and TRBJ1-2, is EAGVAQSPRYKIIEKRQSVAFWCNPISGHATLYWYQQILGQGPKLLIQFQNNGVVDDSQLPKDRFSAERLKGVDSTLKIQPAKLEDSAVYLCASSLEVGQGFFGYTFGSGTRLTVV.

The chain has TRBV4-1 and TRBJ2-3, with 9 nucleotides matching TRBD2. This CDR3 is 16 amino acids long. The trim removed 4 bases at V and 2 bases at J, leaving 7 bases unmatched. Germline V gives CDR1 MGHRA, CDR2 YSYEKL. The CDR3 is CASSRGLAGITDTQYF. CDR3 nucleotide sequence: TGCGCCAGCAGCCGCGGGCTAGCGGGGATCACAGATACGCAGTATTTT.

V and J are TRBV10-2 and TRBJ2-7, with a tentative D call TRBD2 (5 bases). Per germline, CDR1 WSHSY and CDR2 SAAADI. CDR3 length: 14 residues. The ends were cut back, 2 bases at V and 3 bases at J, with 11 bases in the middle. The CDR3 DNA reads TGCGCCAGCAGTGAGCCATCGGGGATCTACGAGCAGTACTTC. The encoded protein is CASSEPSGIYEQYF.

The J gene is TRBJ2-1, the V gene TRBV5-6; no reliable D call. The CDR3 extends over 13 amino acids. Germline assignment: CDR1 SGHDT and CDR2 YYEEEE. The V end lost 1 base, the J end lost 12 bases, and 14 bases lay between the germline ends. CDR3 nucleotides: TGTGCCAGCAGCTTGCTAGGGTTAGATGGGCAGTTCTTC. Encoded protein: CASSLLGLDGQFF.

The rearrangement joins TRBV5-1 to TRBJ1-1, with unresolved D. Between the trimmed V and J ends, which lost 0 bases and 6 bases, there was a span of 12 bases. The germline V gene encodes CDR1 SGHRS and CDR2 YFSETQ. The CDR3 runs to 14 residues. The CDR3 loop reads CASSLVSQESEAFF. CDR3 DNA: TGCGCCAGCAGCTTGGTCTCCCAGGAATCTGAAGCTTTCTTT.

This clone was recorded once. The chain links TRBV30 to TRBJ2-5; D not resolved. With 4 bases removed from V and 1 base from J, the gap between germline ends came to 10 bases. The CDR3 has 13 residues. Germline lookup yields CDR1 GTSNPN and CDR2 SVGIG (reference sequence). The chain's CDR3 is CAWTRVSQETQYF. In DNA, the CDR3 is TGTGCCTGGACTAGGGTTTCCCAAGAGACCCAGTACTTC.

The rearrangement uses TRBV6-5 and TRBJ2-1; 9 bases are a match to TRBD1. Trimming removed 6 bases from V and 7 bases from J; junction bases left unmatched: 7. The length of the CDR3 is 14 residues. The germline CDR1 and CDR2 sequences are MNHEY and SVGAGI. Written as DNA, the CDR3 is TGTGCCAGCAGAGTTGGGACAGGGTGGAATGAGCAGTTCTTC. This sequence encodes CASRVGTGWNEQFF.

The gene calls are TRBV10-3 and TRBJ1-5; TRBD1 might be the D (6 bases). The V and J ends lost 6 bases and 4 bases respectively, with 13 bases between them. Per germline, CDR1 ENHRY and CDR2 SYGVKD. This CDR3 region has 14 residues. Here the CDR3 reads CAIRGAASNQPQHF. For the CDR3, the DNA is TGTGCCATCAGGGGGGCAGCTTCTAATCAGCCCCAGCATTTT.

V gene TRBV4-1 combines with J gene TRBJ2-2; TRBD2 aligns across 12 bases. The CDR3 is made up of 17 amino acids. Trimming at V came to 2 bases and at J to 3 bases, leaving 4 bases not matched to a gene. Germline assignment: CDR1 MGHRA and CDR2 YSYEKL. CDR3 loop: CASSQSLAGGYTGELFF. CDR3 nucleotide sequence: TGCGCCAGCAGCCAATCACTAGCGGGGGGCTACACCGGGGAGCTGTTTTTT.

V usage is TRBV5-4 and J usage is TRBJ2-3; D ambiguous. This CDR3 spans 13 amino acids. Trimming took 4 bases from V and 0 from J, leaving 6 bases between them. The germline gives CDR1 SGHNT, CDR2 YYREEE (reference sequence). The CDR3 is CASSMTSTDTQYF. CDR3 DNA sequence: TGTGCCAGCAGCATGACTAGCACAGATACGCAGTATTTT.

The chain uses TRBV27 and TRBJ1-2; 9 bases line up with TRBD1. CDR3 length: 14 amino acids. CDR1 MNHEY and CDR2 SMNVEV come from the germline V gene (reference sequence). The junction had 9 bases not matched to a gene; V was cut back by 8 bases and J by 5 bases. This chain's CDR3 is CASGNRGLWYGYTF. The CDR3 DNA is TGTGCCAGCGGAAACAGGGGGCTATGGTATGGCTACACCTTC.

V and J are TRBV6-5 and TRBJ2-1; unclear D gene. Germline V CDR1 and CDR2: MNHEY, SVGAGI. V was clipped by 0 bases and J by 5 bases, with 2 bases between them. There are 12 residues in the CDR3. The CDR3 nucleotides are TGTGCCAGCAGTTACTCGGACAATGAGCAGTTCTTC. Translating it yields CASSYSDNEQFF.

The chain is built from TRBV2 and TRBJ1-4, with D unclear. CDR3 length: 13 residues. The V gene's germline CDR1 is SNHLY and CDR2 FYNNEI. The ends were cut back, 3 bases at V and 7 bases at J, with 9 bases in the middle. CDR3 residues: CASSDRVFEKLFF. The DNA for the CDR3 is TGTGCCAGCAGTGATCGGGTTTTTGAAAAACTGTTTTTT. Full variable domain (rest looked up from reference TRBV2 and TRBJ1-4): EPEVTQTPSHQVTQMGQEVILRCVPISNHLYFYWYRQILGQKVEFLVSFYNNEISEKSEIFDDQFSVERPDGSNFTLKIRSTKLEDSAMYFCASSDRVFEKLFFGSGTQLSVL.